These 27 T cell receptor beta chains were sequenced from one sample in a study of beta chain features in type 1 diabetes. Every bit of the isolated RNA underwent reverse transcription, so sequencing read expressed TCRB transcripts. This table comes from immunoSEQ multiplex PCR, and its TCRdb copy is limited to in-frame clones, with some not included. Of fewer than 250,000 clones detected, about 71% appear once; the ten largest clones hold about 0.051%. The sample comprised naive CD4+ T cells from blood. The receptors derive from a man in his thirties or forties in good health.

V gene TRBV29-1 combines with J gene TRBJ2-5; the match to TRBD2 covers 13 bases. The end of the DNA is better explained by TRBJ2-7, so the J call may be wrong. This CDR3 comprises 14 residues. The germline CDR1 and CDR2 sequences are SQVTM and ANQGSEA. CDR3 sequence (DNA): TGCAGCGTCGCCTGGACTAGCGGGAGTTACGAGCAGTACTTC. Its translation: CSVAWTSGSYEQYF.

CDR3 loop: CAISYKETQYF. CDR3 in DNA: TGTGCCATCAGTTACAAAGAGACCCAGTACTTC. The V and J genes are TRBV10-3 and TRBJ2-5; no clear D gene. The germline CDR1 and CDR2 sequences are ENHRY and SYGVKD. The CDR3 spans 11 residues. Trimming stripped 5 bases from V and 3 bases from J, with 4 bases between.

This clone was observed once. The J gene is TRBJ1-2, the V gene TRBV5-1; 8 bases are shared with TRBD1. CDR1 and CDR2 from the germline V gene are SGHRS and YFSETQ. CDR3 length equals 13 residues. V lost 4 bases and J lost 8; bases outside the gene matches: 7. CDR3 sequence (DNA): TGCGCCAGCAGCGCCGGACAGGGTCAAGGCTACACCTTC. This codes for CASSAGQGQGYTF.

The chain joins TRBV29-1 to TRBJ2-7, with D uncertain. Looked up from germline, CDR1 is SQVTM and CDR2 is ANQGSEA. The CDR3 runs 11 residues. The V end was cut by 7 bases, the J end by 1 base, with 8 bases between. Written as DNA, the CDR3 is TGCAGCGCCGGAAGTTCCTACGAGCAGTACTTC. This gives the protein CSAGSSYEQYF.

This clone was counted only a few times. This chain uses TRBV30 with TRBJ2-7; weak D call: TRBD2 (6 bases). V lost 4 bases and J lost 1, with 14 bases in between. CDR3 size: 14 residues. The germline CDR1 and CDR2 sequences are GTSNPN and SVGIG (reference sequence). DNA of the CDR3: TGTGCCTGGACCTTTTTTGGGACTTCCTACGAGCAGTACTTC. It yields the protein CAWTFFGTSYEQYF.

The V call is TRBV30, the J call TRBJ1-2; 7 nucleotides align to TRBD1. Trimming removed 3 bases from V and 4 bases from J; junction bases left unmatched: 5. CDR1 is GTSNPN and CDR2 is SVGIG in the germline V gene (reference sequence). The CDR3 extends over 13 amino acids. In DNA form, the CDR3 reads TGTGCCTGGAGGCGACAGGGAATCTATGGCTACACCTTC. It specifies CAWRRQGIYGYTF.

The J gene is TRBJ1-5, the V gene TRBV30; tentative D call: TRBD1 (5 bases). The germline CDR1 and CDR2 sequences are GTSNPN and SVGIG (reference sequence). The CDR3 consists of 12 residues. The V end was cut by 6 bases, the J end by 1 base, with 7 bases between. The CDR3 region is CACGASNQPQHF. CDR3 sequence (DNA): TGTGCCTGTGGGGCAAGCAATCAGCCCCAGCATTTT.

The chain employs TRBV6-5 and TRBJ2-7; 9 positions agree with TRBD1. The junction had 4 bases not matched to a gene; V was cut back by 0 bases and J by 1 base. The CDR3 is 16 amino acids. Looked up from germline, CDR1 is MNHEY and CDR2 is SVGAGI. CDR3 in DNA: TGTGCCAGCAGTTACTCCGGGACAGGGTATTCCTACGAGCAGTACTTC. This translates into CASSYSGTGYSYEQYF.

The rearrangement uses TRBV30 and TRBJ1-1, with a weak D call TRBD1 (5 bases). CDR1 and CDR2 from the germline V gene are GTSNPN and SVGIG (reference sequence). CDR3 length equals 13 residues. V was pared by 3 bases and J by 3 bases, with 11 bases between. In DNA, the CDR3 is TGTGCCTGGAGCCGACAGACTTACACTGAAGCTTTCTTT. Amino acids: CAWSRQTYTEAFF.

This clone was seen a handful of times. The chain employs TRBV29-1 and TRBJ2-3, with D perhaps assigned TRBD1 or TRBD2 (5 bases each). This CDR3 comprises 13 residues. Trimming stripped 3 bases from V and 5 bases from J, with 12 bases between. Germline V lookup: CDR1 SQVTM, CDR2 ANQGSEA. The CDR3 is CSVDLQAGDTQYF. CDR3 DNA sequence: TGCAGCGTTGATTTACAGGCGGGAGATACGCAGTATTTT.

The chain is built from TRBV9 and TRBJ1-3; perhaps TRBD1 as D (6 bases). The germline V gene encodes CDR1 SGDLS and CDR2 YYNGEE. The germline V and J ends were trimmed by 4 bases and 2 bases, with 10 bases remaining between them. This CDR3 has 14 amino acids. The CDR3 protein is CASSPGQTGNTIYF. The CDR3 nucleotides read TGTGCCAGCAGCCCAGGACAGACTGGAAACACCATATATTTT. Complete variable domain (other parts from reference TRBV9 and TRBJ1-3): DSGVTQTPKHLITATGQRVTLRCSPRSGDLSVYWYQQSLDQGLQFLIQYYNGEERAKGNILERFSAQQFPDLHSELNLSSLELGDSALYFCASSPGQTGNTIYFGEGSWLTVV.

V is TRBV30 and J is TRBJ2-2; D might be TRBD1 or TRBD2, each matching 6 bases. This CDR3 spans 15 amino acids. V was shortened by 3 bases and J by 2 bases, with 13 bases between the two germline ends. Germline V lookup: CDR1 GTSNPN, CDR2 SVGIG (reference sequence). Here the CDR3 reads CAWRKGGFNTGELFF. DNA of the CDR3: TGTGCCTGGAGGAAAGGGGGGTTTAACACCGGGGAGCTGTTTTTT.

V and J are TRBV30 and TRBJ1-5, with a tentative D call TRBD1 (5 bases). Trimming took 0 bases from V and 4 from J, leaving 10 bases between them. There are 14 residues in the CDR3. Germline V lookup: CDR1 GTSNPN, CDR2 SVGIG (reference sequence). DNA for the CDR3: TGTGCCTGGAGTGTTTCGACAGCTAATCAGCCCCAGCATTTT. It yields the protein CAWSVSTANQPQHF.

The J gene is TRBJ2-5, the V gene TRBV28; TRBD1 matches at 9 bases. V lost 8 bases, J lost 4 bases, and 5 bases stayed unmatched. Germline assignment: CDR1 MDHEN and CDR2 SYDVKM. The CDR3 runs to 13 residues. CDR3 protein: CASLPTGGETQYF. In DNA, the CDR3 is TGTGCCAGCCTGCCGACAGGGGGAGAGACCCAGTACTTC.

The J gene is TRBJ2-7, the V gene TRBV28; perhaps D is TRBD1 or TRBD2 (5 bases each). The CDR3 runs to 13 residues. CDR1 and CDR2 from the germline V gene are MDHEN and SYDVKM. The germline V and J ends were trimmed by 1 base and 7 bases, with 11 bases remaining between them. The CDR3 sequence is CASSLYSEGEQYF. The CDR3 nucleotides are TGTGCCAGCAGTTTATACAGCGAGGGGGAGCAGTACTTC.

This clone has just one count. The chain uses TRBV7-9 and TRBJ2-1; unclear D gene. This CDR3 has 10 amino acids. Trimming cost V 5 bases and J 6 bases, with 2 bases left between them. Germline V gives CDR1 SEHNR, CDR2 FQNEAQ (reference sequence). The CDR3 reads CASSRNEQFF. CDR3 coding DNA: TGTGCCAGCAGCCGCAATGAGCAGTTCTTC. The whole variable domain, remainder taken from reference TRBV7-9 and TRBJ2-1, is DTGVSQNPRHKITKRGQNVTFRCDPISEHNRLYWYRQTLGQGPEFLTYFQNEAQLEKSRLLSDRFSAERPKGSFSTLEIQRTEQGDSAMYLCASSRNEQFFGPGTRLTVL.

The gene calls are TRBV5-4 and TRBJ2-3; TRBD2 matches at 8 bases. This CDR3 has 16 residues. The V segment lost 6 bases and the J segment 0 bases; nucleotides outside the gene matches: 9. Per germline, CDR1 SGHNT and CDR2 YYREEE (reference sequence). The DNA of the CDR3 is TGTGCCAGCATCCGGGGACCGGGGGGGAGCACAGATACGCAGTATTTT. This encodes CASIRGPGGSTDTQYF.

This sequence joins TRBV29-1 and TRBJ2-7; 10 bases are a match to TRBD1. The CDR3 is 15 amino acids. From germline, CDR1 is SQVTM and CDR2 ANQGSEA. Trimming took 4 bases from V and 3 from J; bases not matched to a gene: 9. CDR3 coding DNA: TGCAGCGTTGTGTTCCGGGACAGGGGCGACTACGAGCAGTACTTC. This codes for CSVVFRDRGDYEQYF.

The CDR3 region has the DNA TGCGCCAGCGCTCCCGGGCCGGGACTTCCGGATGAGCAGTTCTTC. Translated, it gives CASAPGPGLPDEQFF. The rearrangement uses TRBV23-1 and TRBJ2-1; D is possibly TRBD2 (6 bases). TRBV23-1 is classed as an ORF, of uncertain function. V lost 8 bases, J lost 8 bases, and 22 bases lay in between. This CDR3 comprises 15 residues.

This clone has a handful of counts. The chain links TRBV7-9 to TRBJ2-4; 9 bases are shared with TRBD1. V lost 6 bases, J lost 6 bases, and 9 bases stayed unmatched. The CDR3 totals 15 residues. Germline CDR1 and CDR2: SEHNR and FQNEAQ (reference sequence). The CDR3 DNA follows: TGTGCCAGCAGAGGTACAGGGGGCGGACGAAACATTCAGTACTTC. Its protein is CASRGTGGGRNIQYF.

This sequence joins TRBV30 and TRBJ2-7; TRBD1 matches 7 bases. J was trimmed by 7 bases and V by 2 bases; bases with no gene match: 5. The germline CDR1 and CDR2 sequences are GTSNPN and SVGIG (reference sequence). This CDR3 region has 12 residues. CDR3 coding DNA: TGTGCCTGGAGTACCACAGGGGAAGAGCAGTACTTC. It specifies CAWSTTGEEQYF.

This clone appeared a few times. The chain is built from TRBV29-1 and TRBJ2-7, with D possibly matching TRBD2 (6 bases). In germline, CDR1 is SQVTM, CDR2 ANQGSEA. Deletions cut 5 bases from V and 5 bases from J, with 13 bases between. The CDR3 spans 12 residues. This CDR3 is CSVIGGLDEQYF. The DNA of the CDR3 is TGCAGCGTTATCGGGGGATTGGACGAGCAGTACTTC.

The V gene is TRBV29-1, the J gene TRBJ2-1; TRBD2 aligns across 7 bases. Germline CDR1 is SQVTM and CDR2 is ANQGSEA. The CDR3 extends over 11 amino acids. V shed 5 bases and J 9 bases; nucleotides not matched to a gene: 4. The CDR3 spells CSVRRGSEQFF. The CDR3 DNA reads as TGCAGCGTTAGGCGCGGGAGTGAGCAGTTCTTC.

The J gene is TRBJ1-1, the V gene TRBV7-9; D unresolved. Germline CDR1 reads SEHNR; CDR2 reads FQNEAQ (reference sequence). The CDR3 runs to 14 residues. The V and J ends lost 4 bases and 1 base respectively, with 10 bases between them. For the CDR3, the DNA is TGTGCCAGCAGCTCCCTCGAGCGGAACACTGAAGCTTTCTTT. It is translated as CASSSLERNTEAFF.

The chain couples TRBV11-2 to TRBJ2-5; the match to TRBD2 covers 12 bases. The CDR3 consists of 17 residues. Losses at the gene ends were 2 bases for V and 5 bases for J; bases not matched to a gene: 9. Germline CDR1 and CDR2: SGHAT and FQNNGV. CDR3 amino acids: CASSLKSRTSGMETQYF. The DNA for the CDR3 is TGTGCCAGCAGCTTAAAGTCGCGGACTAGCGGGATGGAGACCCAGTACTTC.

V gene TRBV30 combines with J gene TRBJ1-2; TRBD1 agrees at 7 bases. Germline CDR1 GTSNPN, CDR2 SVGIG (reference sequence). The CDR3 extends over 13 amino acids. J lost 3 bases, V lost 3 bases, and 4 bases had no gene match. CDR3 nucleotide sequence: TGTGCCTGGAGGGAGGGACAGCACTATGGCTACACCTTC. Residues: CAWREGQHYGYTF.

The CDR3 sequence: CSVDSPQSKETQYF. For the CDR3, the DNA is TGCAGCGTTGATTCCCCACAGAGCAAAGAGACCCAGTACTTC. The gene calls are TRBV29-1 and TRBJ2-5; D is unresolved. From germline, CDR1 is SQVTM and CDR2 ANQGSEA. V was trimmed by 3 bases and J by 3 bases, leaving 14 bases between them. The CDR3 has 14 amino acids.